The 32 T cell receptor beta chains listed next were all sequenced from one sample in a study of cytomegalovirus exposure and HLA in healthy donors. Vbeta (60) and Jbeta (13) primers were used in the PCR. The table came from immunoSEQ multiplex PCR; TCRdb's copy has only in-frame clones and leaves some out. The data contain approximately 170,000 clones, 65% to 85% of them singletons. The sample was PBMCs. These receptors came from a male donor in good health and CMV-seronegative.

The V call is TRBV5-4, the J call TRBJ2-2; D is perhaps TRBD2 (5 bases). The CDR3 sequence is 14 residues long. Trimming shortened V by 4 bases and J by 6 bases, and 13 bases separated the two germline ends. Germline-derived CDR1 and CDR2 are SGHNT and YYREEE (reference sequence). This CDR3 reads CASSLEGYAGELFF. CDR3 DNA sequence: TGTGCCAGCAGCCTTGAGGGTTATGCCGGGGAGCTGTTTTTT.

The rearrangement links TRBV10-3 to TRBJ1-2; D perhaps matches TRBD1 (6 bases). Per germline, CDR1 ENHRY and CDR2 SYGVKD. Trimming took 4 bases from V and 1 from J, leaving 19 bases between them. This CDR3 region has 17 residues. The CDR3 coding sequence is TGTGCCATCAGTGGTCAAAACCGGGACAATCTTAACTATGGCTACACCTTC. Translated: CAISGQNRDNLNYGYTF.

A few counts support this clone. The chain is built from TRBV5-1 and TRBJ2-6; D not certain. The CDR3 totals 14 residues. The V gene lost 6 bases and the J gene lost 0 bases, with 7 bases spanning the gap. CDR1 is SGHRS, CDR2 YFSETQ, per germline. CDR3 in DNA: TGCGCCAGCAAATCCTCCTCTGGGGCCAACGTCCTGACTTTC. Protein sequence: CASKSSSGANVLTF.

Only a few counts were recorded for this clone. The chain has TRBV7-9 and TRBJ1-1; D ambiguous. V lost 5 bases and J lost 1, with 8 bases in between. This CDR3 has 13 residues. The germline CDR1 and CDR2 sequences are SEHNR and FQNEAQ (reference sequence). This CDR3 reads CASSPPGNTEAFF. For the CDR3, the DNA is TGTGCCAGCAGCCCCCCGGGGAACACTGAAGCTTTCTTT.

This clone was counted a single time. The chain has TRBV28 and TRBJ1-2, with unresolved D. Germline assignment: CDR1 MDHEN and CDR2 SYDVKM. V lost 11 bases to trimming and J lost 0 bases, with 13 bases between them. The CDR3 consists of 13 residues. The CDR3 DNA reads TGTGCCGCGGCGCGGGTCTCTAACTATGGCTACACCTTC. It codes for CAAARVSNYGYTF.

The J gene is TRBJ2-7, the V gene TRBV5-4; 9 bases map to TRBD2. The CDR3 has 15 amino acids. Germline V gene data show CDR1 as SGHNT and CDR2 as YYREEE (reference sequence). After removal of 7 bases from V and 4 bases from J, the junction contained 12 bases not matched to a gene. CDR3 in amino acids: CASGETSGGFYEQYF. Written as DNA, the CDR3 is TGTGCCAGCGGTGAGACTAGCGGAGGCTTTTACGAGCAGTACTTC.

The chain has TRBV10-2 and TRBJ1-6, with D uncertain. This CDR3 has 15 amino acids. CDR1 and CDR2 (germline): WSHSY, SAAADI. Deletions cut 1 base from V and 7 bases from J, with 11 bases between. The DNA for the CDR3 is TGCGCCAGCAGTGAGTTGCGATCTAGGAATTCACCCCTCCACTTT. Amino acid sequence: CASSELRSRNSPLHF.

The chain recombines TRBV20-1 with TRBJ2-3; D unresolved. V was shortened by 3 bases and J by 6 bases, with 4 bases between the two germline ends. This CDR3 region has 10 residues. The germline V gene encodes CDR1 DFQATT and CDR2 SNEGSKA (reference sequence). The CDR3 loop is CSASRDTQYF. The CDR3 DNA follows: TGCAGTGCTAGTCGTGATACGCAGTATTTT.

The chain carries TRBV30 and TRBJ1-6; 7 bases match TRBD1. V dropped 4 bases and J dropped 9; count of bases not matched to a gene: 9. Germline V gene lookup returns CDR1 GTSNPN and CDR2 SVGIG (reference sequence). The CDR3 has 14 amino acids. The CDR3 nucleotides read TGTGCCTGGACGAGACAGGGTCGGAGTTCACCCCTCCACTTT. It is translated as CAWTRQGRSSPLHF.

The chain joins TRBV5-4 to TRBJ2-3, with D possibly TRBD2 on 5 matching bases. In germline, CDR1 is SGHNT, CDR2 YYREEE (reference sequence). V lost 2 bases to trimming and J lost 6 bases, with 19 bases between them. This CDR3 has 16 residues. The CDR3 region is CASSLSGGRYADTQYF. For the CDR3, the DNA is TGTGCCAGCAGCTTATCCGGCGGGCGGTACGCGGATACGCAGTATTTT.

The chain employs TRBV7-7 and TRBJ2-7; D is unclear. The V and J ends lost 1 base and 2 bases respectively, with 6 bases between them. The CDR3 runs to 13 residues. CDR1 and CDR2 from the germline V gene are SSHAT and FNYEAQ (reference sequence). CDR3 residues: CASSLGDTYEQYF. The CDR3 DNA is TGTGCCAGCAGCTTAGGAGACACCTACGAGCAGTACTTC.

The chain joins TRBV6-5 to TRBJ2-7; D is unresolved. V was shortened by 3 bases and J by 2 bases, with 11 bases between the two germline ends. This CDR3 has 14 amino acids. Germline V CDR1 and CDR2: MNHEY, SVGAGI. The CDR3 spells CASSYTRLTYEQYF. DNA for the CDR3: TGTGCCAGCAGTTATACACGACTTACCTACGAGCAGTACTTC.

The rearrangement joins TRBV4-3 to TRBJ1-6; 8 bases agree with TRBD1. J was trimmed by 0 bases and V by 0 bases; bases with no gene match: 7. This CDR3 is 19 amino acids long. Germline loops: CDR1 LGHNA, CDR2 YSLEER. CDR3 region: CASSQDWTGKSSYNSPLHF. The CDR3 coding sequence is TGCGCCAGCAGCCAAGATTGGACAGGGAAAAGCTCCTATAATTCACCCCTCCACTTT.

In its sample, this clone was seen a few times. The chain carries TRBV9 and TRBJ2-7, with TRBD2 identical over 8 bases. Unmatched junction bases numbered 5, after V lost 8 bases and J lost 4 bases. This CDR3 comprises 12 residues. Germline loops: CDR1 SGDLS, CDR2 YYNGEE. The CDR3 loop reads CARKTSAYEQYF. The CDR3 nucleotides read TGTGCCAGAAAGACTAGCGCTTACGAGCAGTACTTC. Full variable domain (outside the CDR3, taken from reference TRBV9 and TRBJ2-7): DSGVTQTPKHLITATGQRVTLRCSPRSGDLSVYWYQQSLDQGLQFLIQYYNGEERAKGNILERFSAQQFPDLHSELNLSSLELGDSALYFCARKTSAYEQYFGPGTRLTVT.

The chain employs TRBV2 and TRBJ1-2, with D perhaps matching TRBD1 (5 bases). The germline V and J ends were trimmed by 3 bases and 7 bases, with 12 bases remaining between them. This CDR3 is 13 amino acids long. Looked up from germline, CDR1 is SNHLY and CDR2 is FYNNEI. The CDR3: CASSDRVPRGYTF. CDR3 DNA sequence: TGTGCCAGCAGTGACAGGGTCCCGCGTGGCTACACCTTC.

The gene calls are TRBV5-1 and TRBJ2-7, with D unclear. V lost 2 bases and J lost 0, with 6 bases in between. In germline, CDR1 is SGHRS, CDR2 YFSETQ. The CDR3 has 13 residues. The CDR3 region has the DNA TGCGCCAGCAGCTTTGGCAACTCCTACGAGCAGTACTTC. This encodes CASSFGNSYEQYF.

The table lists this clone with a count of one. The chain recombines TRBV30 with TRBJ2-3, with 11 bases aligning to TRBD1. The CDR3 covers 16 residues. Unmatched junction bases numbered 4, after V lost 0 bases and J lost 2 bases. CDR1 and CDR2 from the germline V gene are GTSNPN and SVGIG (reference sequence). CDR3 coding DNA: TGTGCCTGGAGTGTAGGGACAGGGGGTACCACAGATACGCAGTATTTT. Amino acid sequence: CAWSVGTGGTTDTQYF.

V is TRBV5-1 and J is TRBJ2-1, with 12 bases identical to TRBD2. Germline V gene data show CDR1 as SGHRS and CDR2 as YFSETQ. Trimming took 1 base from V and 7 from J; bases not matched to a gene: 6. This CDR3 is 16 amino acids long. CDR3 DNA sequence: TGCGCCAGCAGCTTGCGGGCTAGCGGGGGGGGAAATGAGCAGTTCTTC. Translated: CASSLRASGGGNEQFF.

The chain carries TRBV27 and TRBJ2-7; D is possibly TRBD1 (7 bases). Germline lookup yields CDR1 MNHEY and CDR2 SMNVEV (reference sequence). The V and J ends lost 4 bases and 2 bases respectively, with 15 bases between them. CDR3 size: 15 residues. The CDR3, as DNA: TGTGCCAGCAGTTATGGGGCAGGGGGGCCCTACGAGCAGTACTTC. Its translation: CASSYGAGGPYEQYF.

Here the CDR3 DNA reads TGCGCCAGCAGCCAAGAGCTCCCCCTCGTCGAGCAGTACTTC. Protein sequence: CASSQELPLVEQYF. The V gene is TRBV4-3, the J gene TRBJ2-5; D is unclear. Near its end, the DNA agrees better with TRBJ2-7, so the J call may be wrong. CDR3 length: 14 residues. Germline assignment: CDR1 LGHNA and CDR2 YSLEER.

The chain employs TRBV10-3 and TRBJ2-3; 10 bases fit TRBD2. Per germline, CDR1 ENHRY and CDR2 SYGVKD. The CDR3 contains 18 residues. The ends lost 2 bases at V and 2 bases at J; junction bases unmatched: 10. CDR3 DNA: TGTGCCATCAGTGAGACGGGGACTAGCGTTAGGTCCACAGATACGCAGTATTTT. Protein: CAISETGTSVRSTDTQYF.

V is TRBV6-1 and J is TRBJ2-5; TRBD1 agrees at 9 bases. CDR3 size: 14 residues. Germline V gene lookup returns CDR1 MNHNS and CDR2 SASEGT. The V segment lost 8 bases and the J segment 6 bases; nucleotides outside the gene matches: 10. CDR3 sequence reads: CASETGGQGQTQYF. The CDR3 DNA reads as TGTGCCAGCGAAACGGGGGGACAGGGTCAGACCCAGTACTTC.

In nucleotides, the CDR3 is TGCGCCAGCAGCCAAGATGGAGGACAGGGGACCACTGAAGCTTTCTTT. Amino acid sequence: CASSQDGGQGTTEAFF. The chain uses TRBV4-1 and TRBJ1-1; 9 nucleotides match TRBD1. CDR3 length: 16 residues. Germline trimming cut 0 bases from V and 4 bases from J; bases unmatched to any gene: 6. Germline values: CDR1 MGHRA, CDR2 YSYEKL.

The rearrangement joins TRBV14 to TRBJ2-1; 10 bases are shared with TRBD2. The germline CDR1 and CDR2 sequences are SGHDN and FVKESK. The CDR3 totals 18 residues. With 3 bases clipped from V and 5 bases from J, the junction kept 13 bases outside the gene matches. The CDR3 DNA sequence: TGTGCCAGCAGCCACCTGTCTAGCGGGAGAGGGGAGAACAATGAGCAGTTCTTC. This gives the protein CASSHLSSGRGENNEQFF.

The chain is built from TRBV29-1 and TRBJ1-4; no clear D gene. Per germline, CDR1 SQVTM and CDR2 ANQGSEA. The V end lost 4 bases, the J end lost 6 bases, and 15 bases lay between the germline ends. The CDR3 is 14 amino acids. As DNA, the CDR3 is TGCAGCGTTGTTCAGATGGGGAGCCATGAAAAACTGTTTTTT. This codes for CSVVQMGSHEKLFF.

The rearrangement links TRBV7-3 to TRBJ2-2; 7 bases are shared with TRBD2. Germline V gene data show CDR1 as SGHTA and CDR2 as FQGTGA. Trimming took 10 bases from V and 5 from J; bases not matched to a gene: 7. The CDR3 spans 13 residues. CDR3 residues: CATRAGRTGELFF. The CDR3 nucleotides read TGTGCCACCAGAGCGGGACGAACCGGGGAGCTGTTTTTT.

V gene TRBV29-1 combines with J gene TRBJ2-5, with 10 nucleotides matching TRBD1. The DNA end lines up better with TRBJ2-7; the J call may be wrong. The CDR3 contains 14 residues. Germline CDR1 reads SQVTM; CDR2 reads ANQGSEA. The CDR3 DNA reads as TGCAGCGTCGTCGGCGGGACAGGGGCCTACGAGCAGTACTTC. Translated, it gives CSVVGGTGAYEQYF.

This clone has only one observation. The V call is TRBV28, the J call TRBJ2-5, with TRBD1 matching over 10 bases. Germline V lookup: CDR1 MDHEN, CDR2 SYDVKM. The CDR3 totals 15 residues. V was pared by 5 bases and J by 4 bases, with 7 bases of the junction left unmatched. The CDR3 loop is CASSAPRQGAETQYF. CDR3 nucleotide sequence: TGTGCCAGCAGTGCCCCCCGACAGGGGGCAGAGACCCAGTACTTC.

This clone has only a few counts. This chain links TRBV2 with TRBJ2-7, with D possibly matching TRBD2 (6 bases). Trimming shortened V by 3 bases and J by 6 bases, and 12 bases separated the two germline ends. Germline values: CDR1 SNHLY, CDR2 FYNNEI. CDR3 size: 13 residues. In DNA form, the CDR3 reads TGTGCCAGCAGTGAGGGGGTCGGGGGCGAGCAGTACTTC. The encoded protein is CASSEGVGGEQYF.

DNA for the CDR3: TGTGCCAGCAGTTCCCGACAGGGGTATCTCTACGAGCAGTACTTC. Translated, it gives CASSSRQGYLYEQYF. The V and J genes are TRBV28 and TRBJ2-7; TRBD1 agrees at 8 bases. This CDR3 spans 15 amino acids. CDR1 MDHEN and CDR2 SYDVKM come from the germline V gene. Trimming cost V 4 bases and J 3 bases; bases outside gene matches: 8.

CDR3 sequence: CASSPRSQGTGNTIYF. CDR3 sequence (DNA): TGCGCCAGCAGCCCCCGGTCCCAGGGTACTGGAAACACCATATATTTT. The chain employs TRBV4-1 and TRBJ1-3; D perhaps matches TRBD1 (5 bases). This CDR3 has 16 amino acids. The germline gives CDR1 MGHRA, CDR2 YSYEKL. Deletions cut 4 bases from V and 2 bases from J, with 15 bases between.

V is TRBV5-1 and J is TRBJ2-5; a weak D match, TRBD2 (5 bases). Germline V gene sequence: CDR1 SGHRS, CDR2 YFSETQ. V gave up 0 bases and J gave up 5 bases, with 11 bases separating them. The CDR3 totals 14 residues. CDR3 bases: TGCGCCAGCAGCTTGGGTTTGACGGGGGAGACCCAGTACTTC. It is translated as CASSLGLTGETQYF.